Sequencing of this TCR beta chain was carried out in a study of shared clonotypes between healthy human individuals. Sequencing used immunoSEQ multiplex PCR; TCRdb keeps in-frame clones, though not all of them. Of about 2.4 million clones in the sample, 93% were seen once. Of note for this clone: Its specificity is not known.

Study results and limitations: Genetic and exposure-history diversity was limited by the small donor number.

This CDR3 contains 13 residues. The germline V gene encodes CDR1 SQVTM and CDR2 ANQGSEA. With 6 bases removed from V and 1 base from J, the gap between germline ends came to 12 bases. This TCR was recovered from a man aged 18 to 29 in good health. Some clones in this sample may be carry-over from other donors' samples. What was sequenced was naive CD4+ T cells from PBMCs. This sample's subset: CD45RA+ positively selected. The chain is built from TRBV29-1 and TRBJ1-1; D is uncertain. Written as DNA, the CDR3 is TGCAGCGTCGATATACCAGGGAACACTGAAGCTTTCTTT. Its translation is CSVDIPGNTEAFF. Drawing the rest from reference TRBV29-1 and TRBJ1-1, the complete variable domain is SAVISQKPSRDICQRGTSLTIQCQVDSQVTMMFWYRQQPGQSLTLIATANQGSEATYESGFVIDKFPISRPNLTFSTLTVSNMSPEDSSIYLCSVDIPGNTEAFFGQGTRLTVV.